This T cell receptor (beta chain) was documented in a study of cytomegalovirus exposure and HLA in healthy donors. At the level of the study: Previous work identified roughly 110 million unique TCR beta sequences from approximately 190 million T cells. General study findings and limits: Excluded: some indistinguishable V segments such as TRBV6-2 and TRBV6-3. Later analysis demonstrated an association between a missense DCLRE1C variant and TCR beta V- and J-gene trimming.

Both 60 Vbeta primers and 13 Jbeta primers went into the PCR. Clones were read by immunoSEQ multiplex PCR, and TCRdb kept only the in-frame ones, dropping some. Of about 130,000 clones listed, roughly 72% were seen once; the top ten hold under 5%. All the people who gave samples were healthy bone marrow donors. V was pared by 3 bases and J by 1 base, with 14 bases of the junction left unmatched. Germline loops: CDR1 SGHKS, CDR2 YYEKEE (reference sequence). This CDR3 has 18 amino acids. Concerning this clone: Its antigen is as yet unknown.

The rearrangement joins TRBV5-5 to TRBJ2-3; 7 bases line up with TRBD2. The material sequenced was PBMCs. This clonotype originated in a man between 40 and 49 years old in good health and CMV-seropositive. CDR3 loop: CASSSIAGKLTRTDTQYF. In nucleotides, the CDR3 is TGTGCCAGCAGCTCTATAGCGGGTAAGCTCACCCGCACAGATACGCAGTATTTT.